The rows below give T cell receptor beta chains drawn from one sample of a study of T cell repertoires in cytomegalovirus infection. MiXCR was run by TCRdb on the reads, yielding one entry per CDR3 protein. The table lists about 450,000 distinct CDR3 sequences, about 33% of them singletons. Source material: PBMCs. The receptors shown here come from a human donor in good health (CMV status not recorded). Some clones in this sample may be carry-over from other donors' samples. The CDR3 runs from the conserved cysteine through the conserved F or W. Fields, in order: J gene, clone size, V gene, D gene, CDR3 DNA, CDR3 protein. The D gene is left open where the match is weak. Rows give clone size only sometimes, using once, few, many, or a class for an expanded clone.

>TRBJ2-2|few|TRBV6-5|-
TGTGCCAGCAGCCGAAGGGCCAGCCCACAAAAAGACACCGGGGAGCTGTTTTTT
CASSRRASPQKDTGELFF
>TRBJ1-1|-|TRBV24-1|TRBD1
TGTGCCACCAGTGATTCATCAACGACAGGGATCGACACTGAAGCTTTCTTT
CATSDSSTTGIDTEAFF
>TRBJ2-1|-|TRBV24-1|TRBD2
TGTGCCACCAGTGATCCGTCCCCTAGCGGGGGGGCCGTCTACAATGAGCAGTTCTTC
CATSDPSPSGGAVYNEQFF
>TRBJ2-1|-|TRBV5-1|TRBD2
TGCGCCAGCAGCTTGGTCGGACTAGCGGGGACCAATGAGCAGTTCTTC
CASSLVGLAGTNEQFF
>TRBJ2-7|many|TRBV7-9|TRBD1
TGTGCCAGCAGCCCCGCCTCGGGACAGATCTACGAGCAGTACTTC
CASSPASGQIYEQYF
>TRBJ2-3|many|TRBV7-2|-
TGTGCCAGCAGCCCCTACGGCGGGGCGGAAGATACGCAGTATTTT
CASSPYGGAEDTQYF
>TRBJ2-1|-|TRBV24-1|-
TGTGCCACCAGCAAAACGGCCTACAATGAGCAGTTCTTC
CATSKTAYNEQFF
>TRBJ2-1|few|TRBV24-1|-
TGTGCCACCAGTGACCCGACAGGTCGGGGTGAGCAGTTCTTC
CATSDPTGRGEQFF
>TRBJ2-2|-|TRBV2|TRBD1
TGTGCCAGCACGGGACAGGGCTTAACCGGGGAGCTGTTTTTT
CASTGQGLTGELFF
>TRBJ1-2|-|TRBV20-1|TRBD1
TGCAGTGCTAGGCAGCAGGGGGCCGACACCTTC
CSARQQGADTF
>TRBJ1-5|few|TRBV10-3|-
TGTGCCATCAGTGACTCAGGAGGCAATCAGCCCCAGCATTTT
CAISDSGGNQPQHF
>TRBJ1-2|-|TRBV5-4|-
TGTGCCAGCAGTCTTTTGGACGGTAACTATGGCTACACCTTC
CASSLLDGNYGYTF
>TRBJ1-6|-|TRBV6-2/TRBV6-3|-
TGTGCCAGCAGAAGGCTGGGGGACAATTCACCCCTCCACTTT
CASRRLGDNSPLHF
>TRBJ2-1|-|TRBV20-1|TRBD2
TGCAGTGCGCCTAGCGGGGCCTACGATGAGCAGTTCTTC
CSAPSGAYDEQFF
>TRBJ1-4|-|TRBV19|-
TGTGCCAGTAGTACAGGCGTTGCAACTAATGAAAAACTGTTTTTT
CASSTGVATNEKLFF
>TRBJ1-1|few|TRBV6-2/TRBV6-3|-
TGTGCCAGCAGTTTTGGCCCGGGGTGGGTCGGAGCTAACACTGAAGCTTTCTTT
CASSFGPGWVGANTEAFF
>TRBJ2-5|many|TRBV12-3/TRBV12-4|-
TGTGCCAGCAGTCCGATTGGGCCTGGGGAGACCCAGTACTTC
CASSPIGPGETQYF
>TRBJ1-4|few|TRBV4-3|-
TGCGCCAGCAGCCAAGATGGGGGTCATGAAAAACTGTTTTTT
CASSQDGGHEKLFF
>TRBJ1-5|many|TRBV6-5|TRBD1
TGTGCCAGCAGTCCTTCTGCAGGGGGCTACAATCAGCCCCAGCATTTT
CASSPSAGGYNQPQHF
>TRBJ1-2|-|TRBV29-1|-
TGCAGCGTTGAAGACCGTTATGGCTACACCTTC
CSVEDRYGYTF
>TRBJ2-5|-|TRBV7-9|-
TGTGCCAGCAGCTTGGACGACAGAGTTCCAGAAGAGACCCAGTACTTC
CASSLDDRVPEETQYF
>TRBJ1-1|-|TRBV9|-
TGTGCCAGCAGCCCTATGGGGGCGATGAACACTGAAGCTTTCTTT
CASSPMGAMNTEAFF
>TRBJ2-4|few|TRBV11-2|-
TGTGCCAGCAGCTGGGGAGGTCAAAACATTCAGTACTTC
CASSWGGQNIQYF
>TRBJ2-3|-|TRBV6-6|-
TGTGCCAGCAGTTACTCGGGCCAGGGTCCAAATACGCAGTATTTT
CASSYSGQGPNTQYF
>TRBJ2-1|many|TRBV24-1|-
TGTGCCACCAGTGACCGATGGACTGAGTACAATGAGCAGTTCTTC
CATSDRWTEYNEQFF
>TRBJ1-6|-|TRBV20-1|TRBD1
TGCAGTGCTTGGGACAGGGGCACTATTAATTCACCCCTCCACTTT
CSAWDRGTINSPLHF
>TRBJ1-6|-|TRBV6-5|TRBD1
TGTGCCAGCAGTATTCAGGGGGCCAATAATTCACCCCTCCACTTT
CASSIQGANNSPLHF
>TRBJ1-1|few|TRBV5-6|-
TGTGCCAGCAGCTTGGCCGATTCGGGGCGAGCTTTCTTT
CASSLADSGRAFF
>TRBJ2-5|many|TRBV7-7|-
TGTGCCAGCAGCTTAGGACCGCGGGGGCCGGGGGAGACCCAGTACTTC
CASSLGPRGPGETQYF